The sequence of this T cell receptor (beta chain) was determined in a study of cytomegalovirus exposure and HLA in healthy donors. Study outcomes and limitations: An analysis done earlier found most TCR beta V segments productive about 87% or about 30% of the time. Researchers reportedly found TCR beta sequences accurately predicted most subjects' HLA-A and HLA-B alleles.

In the PCR, 60 Vbeta and 13 Jbeta primers were used. The protocol was immunoSEQ multiplex PCR, while the TCRdb copy is restricted to in-frame clones and leaves out a portion. This sample yields 200,000 to 250,000 clones, of which around 76% are seen a single time; 0.63% belongs to the top ten. CDR3 size: 13 residues. Between the trimmed V and J ends, which lost 6 bases and 8 bases, there was a span of 16 bases. Per the germline V gene, CDR1 is MNHNS and CDR2 is SASEGT. Comments on this clone: Antigen specificity is unknown.

The sequence derives from a young man in good health and CMV-seronegative. This chain links TRBV6-1 with TRBJ1-2; D gene unclear. Sequencing used PBMCs. As DNA, the CDR3 is TGTGCCAGCAGGCGAATAACGGTCTTCGGCTACACCTTC. This codes for CASRRITVFGYTF.